Following are 19 T cell receptor beta chains from one sample sequenced in a study of T-cell reconstitution after alpha-beta-depleted transplantation in children. Unique molecular identifiers were incorporated during preparation of the TCRbeta library. TCRdb fed the PCR reads into MiXCR, producing one record per CDR3 protein. Among about 490,000 distinct CDR3 sequences listed, 10% to 13% were seen once. The specimen was PBMCs, collected before TCRalphabeta/CD19-depleted stem cell transplant. These receptors were obtained from a child aged 2-15 years with inherited bone marrow failure, due to receive a stem cell transplant.

In this sample, this clonotype turned up a few times. This chain uses TRBV30 with TRBJ2-4; no firm D call. Germline CDR1 and CDR2: GTSNPN and SVGIG (reference sequence). This CDR3 spans 12 amino acids. DNA for the CDR3: TGTGCGGTGACGGCAGCCAAAAACATTCAGTACTTC. Its translation is CAVTAAKNIQYF.

In its sample, this clonotype was seen many times. This sequence joins TRBV4-3 and TRBJ2-7; 7 bases line up with TRBD2. Trimming took 3 bases from V and 4 from J; bases not matched to a gene: 12. Germline V gives CDR1 LGHNA, CDR2 YSLEER. The CDR3 has 16 amino acids. In DNA, the CDR3 is TGCGCCAGCAGCCAGTCTATTGGCCTAGCGGTTTACGAGCAGTACTTC. Translating it yields CASSQSIGLAVYEQYF.

J is TRBJ2-7 and V is TRBV28; TRBD1 or TRBD2 may be the D gene (5 bases each). The germline V gene has CDR1 MDHEN and CDR2 SYDVKM. There are 15 residues in the CDR3. V shed 5 bases and J shed 6 bases, with 20 bases lying between them. As DNA, the CDR3 is TGTGCCAGCAGTGCCAGGGATACCCGGGGACCCGAGCAGTACTTC. As protein: CASSARDTRGPEQYF.

In its sample, this clonotype was seen many times. CDR3 DNA: TGTGCCAGCAGCCTACGGGGAGGGGAAGAGACCCAGTACTTC. Translating it yields CASSLRGGEETQYF. V is TRBV14 and J is TRBJ2-5; 7 positions agree with TRBD2. Trimming at V came to 4 bases and at J to 3 bases, leaving 5 bases not matched to a gene. The CDR3 is 14 amino acids. Germline V gives CDR1 SGHDN, CDR2 FVKESK.

This clonotype occurred many times. V is TRBV27 and J is TRBJ2-5; 11 bases match TRBD2. From germline, CDR1 is MNHEY and CDR2 SMNVEV (reference sequence). The CDR3 length is 15 residues. V shed 2 bases, J shed 5 bases, and the junction held 4 bases outside the gene matches. CDR3 sequence reads: CASSLIAGGRETQYF. The CDR3, as DNA: TGTGCCAGCAGTTTAATAGCGGGAGGGCGCGAGACCCAGTACTTC.

This clonotype was counted a few times. The chain couples TRBV7-9 to TRBJ2-1; tentative D call: TRBD2 (5 bases). The CDR3 is 15 amino acids. Germline V CDR1 and CDR2: SEHNR, FQNEAQ (reference sequence). Deletions cut 2 bases from V and 5 bases from J, with 13 bases between. The CDR3, as DNA: TGTGCCAGCAGCTTAAGTCCGTACGGGAACAATGAGCAGTTCTTC. This codes for CASSLSPYGNNEQFF.

Ten or more counts support this clonotype. The V call is TRBV27, the J call TRBJ2-1; TRBD2 is a possible D gene (6 bases). CDR3 size: 16 residues. The germline gives CDR1 MNHEY, CDR2 SMNVEV (reference sequence). Trimming stripped 3 bases from V and 4 bases from J, with 16 bases between. The CDR3 region is CASSFLRDSQYNEQFF. The CDR3 DNA is TGTGCCAGCAGTTTCCTTCGGGACTCACAGTACAATGAGCAGTTCTTC.

This clonotype has more than one count but fewer than ten. The chain couples TRBV15 to TRBJ2-1; TRBD1 might be the D (5 bases). CDR3 size: 14 residues. V was pared by 2 bases and J by 8 bases, with 13 bases between. The germline V gene encodes CDR1 LNHNV and CDR2 YYDKDF (reference sequence). CDR3 in DNA: TGTGCCACCAGCAGATCGGACAACAGCGATGAGCAGTTCTTC. Translated: CATSRSDNSDEQFF.

This clonotype has a count of ten or more. The chain employs TRBV7-9 and TRBJ2-1, with 7 bases aligning to TRBD2. The CDR3 runs to 13 residues. Germline V gene data show CDR1 as SEHNR and CDR2 as FQNEAQ (reference sequence). J gave up 9 bases and V 2 bases, and 4 bases lay outside the gene matches. CDR3 region: CASSLRLAVEQFF. The CDR3 DNA sequence: TGTGCCAGCAGCTTACGTCTAGCGGTTGAGCAGTTCTTC.

This clonotype appeared many times. The chain recombines TRBV12-5 with TRBJ1-5, with D perhaps matching TRBD1 (6 bases). The germline gives CDR1 LGHNT, CDR2 FRNRAP. V shed 6 bases and J shed 4 bases, with 7 bases lying between them. This CDR3 comprises 12 residues. Here the CDR3 reads CASGQGNQPQHF. As DNA, the CDR3 is TGTGCTAGTGGGCAGGGGAATCAGCCCCAGCATTTT.

This clonotype was counted at least ten times. An end of the junction differs from the germline gene, which may be a read error. The V and J genes are TRBV24-1 and TRBJ2-1; D is ambiguous. Germline V gene sequence: CDR1 KGHDR, CDR2 SFDVKD. The CDR3 runs 15 residues. CDR3 loop: CATSDPSSSYNDQFF. DNA of the CDR3: TGTGCCACCAGTGATCCCAGTAGCTCCTACAATGACCAGTTCTTC.

This clonotype has a count of ten or more. The CDR3 sequence: CASSYTDRYTF. The CDR3 coding sequence is TGTGCCAGCAGTTACACCGACCGCTACACCTTC. The V call is TRBV2, the J call TRBJ1-2, with unresolved D. Germline lookup yields CDR1 SNHLY and CDR2 FYNNEI. Trimming cost V 5 bases and J 9 bases, with 10 bases left between them. The CDR3 spans 11 residues. Variable domain in full (rest from reference TRBV2 and TRBJ1-2): EPEVTQTPSHQVTQMGQEVILRCVPISNHLYFYWYRQILGQKVEFLVSFYNNEISEKSEIFDDQFSVERPDGSNFTLKIRSTKLEDSAMYFCASSYTDRYTFGSGTRLTVV.

V gene TRBV3-1 combines with J gene TRBJ1-1; D is uncertain. There are 13 residues in the CDR3. Germline V gene data show CDR1 as LGHDT and CDR2 as YNNKEL (reference sequence). V was clipped by 4 bases and J by 6 bases, with 12 bases between them. The CDR3 sequence is CASSPHSLPEAFF. The CDR3, as DNA: TGTGCCAGCAGCCCTCATTCTTTGCCTGAAGCTTTCTTT.

This clonotype was observed at least ten times. The V and J genes are TRBV28 and TRBJ2-7; tentative D call: TRBD2 (6 bases). The CDR3 has 15 residues. In germline, CDR1 is MDHEN, CDR2 SYDVKM. V lost 3 bases, J lost 2 bases, and 14 bases lay in between. CDR3 in DNA: TGTGCCAGCAGTTTTCGGGGGTTTAAGGCCTACGAGCAGTACTTC. It yields the protein CASSFRGFKAYEQYF.

This clonotype has a count of ten or more. This chain's CDR3 is CATSDPGGWGSDTQYF. The CDR3 coding sequence is TGTGCCACCAGTGACCCAGGGGGCTGGGGGTCAGATACGCAGTATTTT. The chain joins TRBV24-1 to TRBJ2-3, with TRBD1 identical over 8 bases. The CDR3 runs 16 residues. J lost 4 bases, V lost 4 bases, and 9 bases had no gene match. Looked up from germline, CDR1 is KGHDR and CDR2 is SFDVKD.

The V gene is TRBV7-2, the J gene TRBJ2-5; no clear D. Trimming took 3 bases from V and 0 from J, leaving 8 bases between them. The germline CDR1 and CDR2 sequences are SGHTA and FQGNSA. The length of the CDR3 is 14 residues. The CDR3 here is CASSLEPYQETQYF. The CDR3, as DNA: TGTGCCAGCAGCTTGGAGCCGTACCAAGAGACCCAGTACTTC.

This clonotype was recorded at least ten times. J is TRBJ2-5 and V is TRBV29-1; D is uncertain. CDR3 length: 14 amino acids. Between the trimmed V and J ends, which lost 5 bases and 1 base, there was a span of 14 bases. The germline gives CDR1 SQVTM, CDR2 ANQGSEA. The CDR3 spells CSVTGRYRQETQYF. CDR3 nucleotide sequence: TGCAGCGTTACTGGCAGGTACCGCCAAGAGACCCAGTACTTC. The whole variable domain, filled in from reference TRBV29-1 and TRBJ2-5, reads SAVISQKPSRDICQRGTSLTIQCQVDSQVTMMFWYRQQPGQSLTLIATANQGSEATYESGFVIDKFPISRPNLTFSTLTVSNMSPEDSSIYLCSVTGRYRQETQYFGPGTRLLVL.

There are many counts of this clonotype. This chain uses TRBV4-1 with TRBJ1-1, with D tentatively TRBD1 (5 bases). Deletions cut 0 bases from V and 4 bases from J, with 12 bases between. The CDR3 loop spans 15 amino acids. Per germline, CDR1 MGHRA and CDR2 YSYEKL. DNA of the CDR3: TGCGCCAGCAGCCAAGATCGTTGGGGGAGCACTGAAGCTTTCTTT. Its translation is CASSQDRWGSTEAFF.

This clonotype has a count of ten or more. The rearrangement joins TRBV20-1 to TRBJ2-1, with 7 bases fitting TRBD1. With 3 bases clipped from V and 2 bases from J, the junction kept 4 bases outside the gene matches. This CDR3 is 14 amino acids long. Looked up from germline, CDR1 is DFQATT and CDR2 is SNEGSKA (reference sequence). The DNA of the CDR3 is TGCAGTGCTAGTTGGCAGGGGGCCTACAATGAGCAGTTCTTC. Amino acid sequence: CSASWQGAYNEQFF.